This TCR beta chain was sequenced in a study of cytomegalovirus exposure and HLA in healthy donors. With 60 Vbeta and 13 Jbeta primers, the PCR was carried out. The data were produced by immunoSEQ multiplex PCR, yet TCRdb's version contains in-frame clones alone and is incomplete. In the table there are 160,000 or so clones, roughly 88% of which are singletons. The receptor comes from a woman aged 18-29 years in good health and CMV-seronegative. The specimen was PBMCs.

CDR3 sequence (DNA): TGTGCCAGCAGCTTAGATACCCGAGACTTCCTAACAGATACGCAGTATTTT. Translation gives CASSLDTRDFLTDTQYF. The chain combines TRBV7-2 with TRBJ2-3; D gene uncertain. CDR1 and CDR2 from the germline V gene are SGHTA and FQGNSA. V lost 1 base and J 3 bases, leaving 17 bases between the germline ends. The CDR3 is made up of 17 amino acids. The complete variable domain, with remaining parts taken from reference TRBV7-2 and TRBJ2-3, reads GAGVSQSPSNKVTEKGKDVELRCDPISGHTALYWYRQSLGQGLEFLIYFQGNSAPDKSGLPSDRFSAERTGGSVSTLTIQRTQQEDSAVYLCASSLDTRDFLTDTQYFGPGTRLTVL.